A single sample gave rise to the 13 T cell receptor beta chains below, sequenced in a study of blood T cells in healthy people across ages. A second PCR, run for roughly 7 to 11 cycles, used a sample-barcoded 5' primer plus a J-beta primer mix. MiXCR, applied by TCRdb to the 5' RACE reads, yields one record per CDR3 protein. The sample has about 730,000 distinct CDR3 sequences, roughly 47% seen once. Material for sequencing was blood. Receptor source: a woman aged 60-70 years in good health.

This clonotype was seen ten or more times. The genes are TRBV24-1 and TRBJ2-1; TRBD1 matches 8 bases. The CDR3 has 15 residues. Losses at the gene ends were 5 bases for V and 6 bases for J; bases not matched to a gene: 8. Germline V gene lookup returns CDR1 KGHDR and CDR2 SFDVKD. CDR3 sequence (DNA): TGTGCCACCAGTGCCTCGGGACAGGTAGGCAATGAGCAGTTCTTC. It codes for CATSASGQVGNEQFF.

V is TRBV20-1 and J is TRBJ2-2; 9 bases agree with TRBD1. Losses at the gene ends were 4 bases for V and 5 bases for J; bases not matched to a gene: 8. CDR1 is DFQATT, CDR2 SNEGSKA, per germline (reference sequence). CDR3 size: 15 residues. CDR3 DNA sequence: TGCAGTGCTACCCACTGGGACAGGGAGACCGGGGAGCTGTTTTTT. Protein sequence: CSATHWDRETGELFF.

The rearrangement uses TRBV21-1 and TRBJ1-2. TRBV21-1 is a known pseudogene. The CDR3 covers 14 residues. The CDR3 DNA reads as TGTGCCAGCAGCCCCTCCCCCGACGTTTATGGCTACACCTTC. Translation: CASSPSPDVYGYTF.

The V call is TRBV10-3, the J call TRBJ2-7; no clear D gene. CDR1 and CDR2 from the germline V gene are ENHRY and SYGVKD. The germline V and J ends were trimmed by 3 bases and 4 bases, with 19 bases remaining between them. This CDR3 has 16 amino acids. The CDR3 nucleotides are TGTGCCATCAGTGAATCCAGAAAAAGTAACCGATACGAGCAGTACTTC. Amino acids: CAISESRKSNRYEQYF.

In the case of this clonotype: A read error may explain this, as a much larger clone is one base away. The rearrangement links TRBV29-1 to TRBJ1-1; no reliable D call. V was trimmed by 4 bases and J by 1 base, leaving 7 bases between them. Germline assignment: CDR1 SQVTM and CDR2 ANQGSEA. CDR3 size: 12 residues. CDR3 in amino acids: CSVGRKNTEAFF. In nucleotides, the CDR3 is TGCAGCGTTGGACGGAAGAACACTGAAGCTTTCTTT.

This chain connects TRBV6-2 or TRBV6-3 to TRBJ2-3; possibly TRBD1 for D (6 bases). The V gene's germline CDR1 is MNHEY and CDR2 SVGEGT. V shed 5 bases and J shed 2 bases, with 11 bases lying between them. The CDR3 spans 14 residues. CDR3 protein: CASSAWGPTDTQYF. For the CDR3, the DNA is TGTGCCAGCAGTGCCTGGGGGCCCACAGATACGCAGTATTTT.

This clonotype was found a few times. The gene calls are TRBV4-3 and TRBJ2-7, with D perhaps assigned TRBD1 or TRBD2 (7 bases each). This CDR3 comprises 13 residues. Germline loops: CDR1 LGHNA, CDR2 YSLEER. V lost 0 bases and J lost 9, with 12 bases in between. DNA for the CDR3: TGCGCCAGCAGCCAAGAGTCAGGGGGGGGGCAGTACTTC. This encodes CASSQESGGGQYF.

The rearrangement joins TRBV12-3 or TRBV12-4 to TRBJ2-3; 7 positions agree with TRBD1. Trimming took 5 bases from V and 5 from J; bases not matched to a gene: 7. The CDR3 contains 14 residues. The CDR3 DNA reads TGTGCCAGCAGTGGACAGGTCCGGGTAGATACGCAGTATTTT. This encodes CASSGQVRVDTQYF.

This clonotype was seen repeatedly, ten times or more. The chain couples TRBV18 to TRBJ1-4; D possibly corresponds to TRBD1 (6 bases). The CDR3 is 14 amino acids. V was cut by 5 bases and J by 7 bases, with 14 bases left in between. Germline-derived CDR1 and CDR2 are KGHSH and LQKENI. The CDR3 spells CASSLQGNSEKLFF. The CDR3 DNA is TGTGCCAGCTCATTACAGGGAAATAGTGAAAAACTGTTTTTT.

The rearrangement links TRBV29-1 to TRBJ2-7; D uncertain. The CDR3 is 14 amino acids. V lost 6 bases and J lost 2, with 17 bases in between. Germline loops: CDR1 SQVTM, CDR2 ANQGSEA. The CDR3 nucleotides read TGCAGCGTCCCAGACGGGTCGCAACCCTACGAGCAGTACTTC. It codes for CSVPDGSQPYEQYF.

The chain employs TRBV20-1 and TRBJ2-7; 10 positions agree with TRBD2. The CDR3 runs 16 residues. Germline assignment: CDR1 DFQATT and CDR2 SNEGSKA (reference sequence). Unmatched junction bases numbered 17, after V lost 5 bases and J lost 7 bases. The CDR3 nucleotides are TGCAGTGCTTACGGACTAGCGGTCTTCACGGGGAATGAGCAGTACTTC. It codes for CSAYGLAVFTGNEQYF.

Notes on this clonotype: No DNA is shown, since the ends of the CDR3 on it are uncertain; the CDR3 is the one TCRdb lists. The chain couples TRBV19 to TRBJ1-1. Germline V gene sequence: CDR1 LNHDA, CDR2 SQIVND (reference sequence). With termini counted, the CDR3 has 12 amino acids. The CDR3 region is CACTSVGTEAFF.

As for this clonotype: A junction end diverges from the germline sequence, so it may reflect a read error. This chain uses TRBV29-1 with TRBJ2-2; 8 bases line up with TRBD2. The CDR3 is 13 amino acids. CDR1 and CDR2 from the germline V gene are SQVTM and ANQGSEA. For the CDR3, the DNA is TGCAACGTTGACGGGGGGGGCACCGGGGAGCTGTTTTTT. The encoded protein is CNVDGGGTGELFF.